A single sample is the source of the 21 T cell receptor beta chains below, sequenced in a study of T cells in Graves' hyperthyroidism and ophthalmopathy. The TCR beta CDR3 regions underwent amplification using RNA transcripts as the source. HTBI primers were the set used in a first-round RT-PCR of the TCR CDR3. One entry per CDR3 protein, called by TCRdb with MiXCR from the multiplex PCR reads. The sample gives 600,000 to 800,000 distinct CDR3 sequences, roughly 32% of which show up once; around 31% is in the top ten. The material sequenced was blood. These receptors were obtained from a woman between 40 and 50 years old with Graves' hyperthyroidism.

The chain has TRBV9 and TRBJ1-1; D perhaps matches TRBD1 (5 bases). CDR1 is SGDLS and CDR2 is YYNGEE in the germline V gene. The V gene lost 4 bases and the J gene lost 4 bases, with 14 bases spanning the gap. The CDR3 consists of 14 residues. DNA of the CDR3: TGTGCCAGCAGCCAGGGACCTGCTTCCACTGAAGCTTTCTTT. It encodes CASSQGPASTEAFF.

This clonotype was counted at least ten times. This CDR3 is CASSLSPQGNTIYF. CDR3 DNA: TGTGCCAGCAGTTTAAGTCCGCAGGGAAACACCATATATTTT. The J gene is TRBJ1-3, the V gene TRBV12-3 or TRBV12-4; D remains unclear. This CDR3 comprises 14 residues. Trimming took off 2 bases at V and 4 bases at J, with 9 bases between the two ends.

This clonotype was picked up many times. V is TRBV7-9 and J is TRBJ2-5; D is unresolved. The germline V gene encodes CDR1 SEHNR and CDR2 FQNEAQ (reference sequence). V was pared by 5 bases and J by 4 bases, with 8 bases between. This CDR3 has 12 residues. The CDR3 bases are TGTGCCAGCAGCCCCTTAAGAGAGACCCAGTACTTC. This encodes CASSPLRETQYF.

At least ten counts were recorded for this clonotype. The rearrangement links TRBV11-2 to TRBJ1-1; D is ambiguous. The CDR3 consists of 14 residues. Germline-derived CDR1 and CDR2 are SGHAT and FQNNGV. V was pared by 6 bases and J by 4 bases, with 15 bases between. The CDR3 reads CASRRLEGGTEAFF. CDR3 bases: TGTGCCAGCAGACGCTTAGAGGGAGGCACTGAAGCTTTCTTT.

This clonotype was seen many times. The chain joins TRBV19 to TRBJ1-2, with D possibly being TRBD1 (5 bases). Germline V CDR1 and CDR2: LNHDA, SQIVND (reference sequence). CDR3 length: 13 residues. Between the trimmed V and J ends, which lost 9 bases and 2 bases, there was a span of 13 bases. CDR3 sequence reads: CASSGNQNYGYTF. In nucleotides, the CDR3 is TGTGCCAGCTCAGGGAATCAGAACTATGGCTACACCTTC.

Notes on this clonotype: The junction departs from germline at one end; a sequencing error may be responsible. CDR3 DNA: TGCAGCGTTGATCCCGACGGTGACTATGGCTACGCCTTC. Translated, it gives CSVDPDGDYGYAF. The chain joins TRBV29-1 to TRBJ1-2; D is undetermined. CDR1 and CDR2 from the germline V gene are SQVTM and ANQGSEA. The CDR3 length is 13 residues. Together with reference TRBV29-1 and TRBJ1-2, the CDR3 gives the full variable domain: SAVISQKPSRDICQRGTSLTIQCQVDSQVTMMFWYRQQPGQSLTLIATANQGSEATYESGFVIDKFPISRPNLTFSTLTVSNMSPEDSSIYLCSVDPDGDYGYAFGSGTRLTVV.

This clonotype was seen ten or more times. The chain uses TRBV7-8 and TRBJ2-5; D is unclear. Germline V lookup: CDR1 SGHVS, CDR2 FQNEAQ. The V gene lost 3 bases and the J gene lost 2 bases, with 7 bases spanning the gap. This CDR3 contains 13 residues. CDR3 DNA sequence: TGTGCCAGCAGCTTTAATGTTCAAGAGACCCAGTACTTC. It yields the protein CASSFNVQETQYF.

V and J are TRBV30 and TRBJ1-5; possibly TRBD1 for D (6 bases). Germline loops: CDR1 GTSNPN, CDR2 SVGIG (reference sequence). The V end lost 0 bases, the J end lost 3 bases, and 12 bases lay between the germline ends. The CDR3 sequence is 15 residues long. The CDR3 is CAWSVGGADNQPQHF. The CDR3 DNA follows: TGTGCCTGGAGTGTAGGGGGAGCGGACAATCAGCCCCAGCATTTT. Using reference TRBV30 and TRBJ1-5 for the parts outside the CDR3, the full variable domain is SQTIHQWPATLVQPVGSPLSLECTVEGTSNPNLYWYRQAAGRGLQLLFYSVGIGQISSEVPQNLSASRPQDRQFILSSKKLLLSDSGFYLCAWSVGGADNQPQHFGDGTRLSIL.

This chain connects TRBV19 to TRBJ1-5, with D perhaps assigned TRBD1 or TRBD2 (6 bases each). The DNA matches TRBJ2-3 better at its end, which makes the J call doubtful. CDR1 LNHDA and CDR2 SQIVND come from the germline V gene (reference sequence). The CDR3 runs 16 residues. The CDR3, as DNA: TGTGCCAGTAGTCTTACGGGACAAACTAGCAATCAGCCCCAGTATTTT. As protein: CASSLTGQTSNQPQYF.

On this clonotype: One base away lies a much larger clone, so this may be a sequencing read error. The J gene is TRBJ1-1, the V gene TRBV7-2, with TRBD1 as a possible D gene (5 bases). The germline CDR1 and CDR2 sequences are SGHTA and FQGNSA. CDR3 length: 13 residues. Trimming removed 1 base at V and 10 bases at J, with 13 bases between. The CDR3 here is CASSLVGTQGAFF. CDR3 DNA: TGTGCCAGCAGCTTAGTGGGGACCCAAGGAGCTTTCTTT.

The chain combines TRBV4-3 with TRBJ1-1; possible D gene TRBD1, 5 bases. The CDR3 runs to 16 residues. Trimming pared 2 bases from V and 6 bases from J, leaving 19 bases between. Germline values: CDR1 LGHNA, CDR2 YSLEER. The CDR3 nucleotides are TGCGCCAGCAGCCAAAGAGTGCAGGGCCCCCAACCTGAAGCTTTCTTT. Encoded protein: CASSQRVQGPQPEAFF.

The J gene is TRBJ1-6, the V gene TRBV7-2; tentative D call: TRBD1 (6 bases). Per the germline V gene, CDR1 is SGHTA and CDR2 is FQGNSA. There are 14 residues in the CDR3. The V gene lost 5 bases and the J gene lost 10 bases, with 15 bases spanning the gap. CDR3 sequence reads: CASSTTGRYSPLHF. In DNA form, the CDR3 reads TGTGCCAGCAGCACCACAGGGAGATACTCACCCCTCCACTTT.

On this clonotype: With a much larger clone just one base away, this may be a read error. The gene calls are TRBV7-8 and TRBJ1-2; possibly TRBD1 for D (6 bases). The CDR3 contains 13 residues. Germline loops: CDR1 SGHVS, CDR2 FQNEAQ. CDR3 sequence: CASRTTTGDGYAF. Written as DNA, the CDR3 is TGTGCCAGCAGAACGACGACAGGCGATGGCTACGCCTTC.

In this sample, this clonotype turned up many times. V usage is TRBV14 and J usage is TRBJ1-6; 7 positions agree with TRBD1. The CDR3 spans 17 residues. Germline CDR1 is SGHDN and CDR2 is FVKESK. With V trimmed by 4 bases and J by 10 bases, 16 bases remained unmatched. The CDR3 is CASSPDRAGQPISPLHF. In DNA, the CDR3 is TGTGCCAGCAGCCCTGACAGAGCGGGACAGCCGATCTCACCCCTCCACTTT.

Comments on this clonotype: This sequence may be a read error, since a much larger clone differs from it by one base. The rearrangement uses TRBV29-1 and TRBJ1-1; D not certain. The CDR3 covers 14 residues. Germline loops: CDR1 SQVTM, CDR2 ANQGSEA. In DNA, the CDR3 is TGCAGCGTTGTGGGCAGATTCATGAACACTGAAGCTTGCTTT. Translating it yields CSVVGRFMNTEACF.

For the CDR3, the DNA is TGCAGTGCTCTACATCTAGCGGGAAGCGCTGAGCAGTTCTTC. Its protein is CSALHLAGSAEQFF. The chain combines TRBV20-1 with TRBJ2-5; 9 bases agree with TRBD2. The last part of the DNA fits TRBJ2-1 better; the J call may be wrong. This CDR3 is built from 14 residues. CDR1 and CDR2 (germline): DFQATT, SNEGSKA (reference sequence).

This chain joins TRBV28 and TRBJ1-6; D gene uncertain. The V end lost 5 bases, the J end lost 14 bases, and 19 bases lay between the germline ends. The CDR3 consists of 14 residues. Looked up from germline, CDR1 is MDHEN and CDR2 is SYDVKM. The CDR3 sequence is CASSPPRRELSLHF. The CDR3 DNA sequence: TGTGCCAGCAGTCCCCCCCGAAGGGAGTTGTCCCTCCACTTT.

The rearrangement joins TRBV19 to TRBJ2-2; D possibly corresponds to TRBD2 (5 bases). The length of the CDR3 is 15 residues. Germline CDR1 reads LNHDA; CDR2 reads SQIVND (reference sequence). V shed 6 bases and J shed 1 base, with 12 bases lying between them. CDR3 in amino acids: CASRRPGGNTGELFF. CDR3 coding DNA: TGTGCCAGTAGGCGGCCCGGAGGGAACACCGGGGAGCTGTTTTTT.

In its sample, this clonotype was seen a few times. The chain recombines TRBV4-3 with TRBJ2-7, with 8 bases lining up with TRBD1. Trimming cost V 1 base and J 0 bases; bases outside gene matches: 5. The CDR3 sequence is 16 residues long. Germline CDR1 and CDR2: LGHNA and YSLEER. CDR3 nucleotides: TGCGCCAGCAGCCAAGTAGGGACAGGCAGCTCCTACGAGCAGTACTTC. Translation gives CASSQVGTGSSYEQYF.

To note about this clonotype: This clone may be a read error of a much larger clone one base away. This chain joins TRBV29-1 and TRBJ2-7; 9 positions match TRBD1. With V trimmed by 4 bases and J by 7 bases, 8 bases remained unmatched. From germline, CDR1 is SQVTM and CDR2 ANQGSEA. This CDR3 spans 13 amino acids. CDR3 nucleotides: TGCAGCGTTGGGGGACAGGGCTGGGGAGAGCAGTACTTC. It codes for CSVGGQGWGEQYF.

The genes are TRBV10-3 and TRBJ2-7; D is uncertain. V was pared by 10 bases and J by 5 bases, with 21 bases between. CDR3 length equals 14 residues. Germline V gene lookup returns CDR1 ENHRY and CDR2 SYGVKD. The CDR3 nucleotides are TGTGCCAGCGTTGGTCGGGCCAACCGGAACGAGCAGTACTTC. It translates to CASVGRANRNEQYF.